The clone carrying this T cell receptor beta chain was counted many times. TCRdb analysed the 5' RACE reads with MiXCR anew, one entry per CDR3 protein. The data show about 79,000 distinct CDR3 sequences, roughly 15% seen once. PBMCs stored at -80 C, numbering 2 million, were the origin of the unsorted libraries. This entry belongs to a study of neurological immune-mediated disorders. This CDR3 region has 13 residues. V shed 3 bases and J shed 7 bases, with 9 bases lying between them. Germline V gene sequence: CDR1 MRHNA, CDR2 SNTAGT. V usage is TRBV6-4 and J usage is TRBJ2-2; the D gene is possibly TRBD2 (5 bases). The sequence was collected from a woman aged 50 to 60 in good health. The sequenced sample consisted of PBMCs. Written as DNA, the CDR3 is TGTGCCAGCAGTGATAGGACTGGCGGGGAGCTGTTTTTT. It is translated as CASSDRTGGELFF.